The 25 T cell receptor beta chains below come from one sample, sequenced in a study of cytomegalovirus exposure and HLA in healthy donors. PCR used 60 Vbeta primers and 13 Jbeta primers. Assay: immunoSEQ multiplex PCR; the TCRdb copy retains only in-frame clones and omits some. This sample's clone table lists tens of thousands of clones. Sequenced input: PBMCs. The receptor set was obtained from a male donor in good health and CMV-seropositive.

V and J are TRBV4-2 and TRBJ1-2; D is unresolved. V was trimmed by 4 bases and J by 5 bases, leaving 32 bases between them. The CDR3 length is 20 residues. Per the germline V gene, CDR1 is LGHNA and CDR2 is YNFKEQ. As DNA, the CDR3 is TGTGCCAGCAGCCCAGGCCCCAATTTGGGCAGCTCGGAGGAAGAATATGGCTACACCTTC. It yields the protein CASSPGPNLGSSEEEYGYTF.

The CDR3 spells CASSPIGGGNNEQFF. CDR3 sequence (DNA): TGCGCCAGCAGCCCTATTGGGGGGGGCAACAATGAGCAGTTCTTC. The rearrangement joins TRBV5-1 to TRBJ2-1, with D tentatively TRBD2 (7 bases). The V and J ends lost 4 bases and 5 bases respectively, with 16 bases between them. The length of the CDR3 is 15 residues. The V gene's germline CDR1 is SGHRS and CDR2 YFSETQ.

The chain combines TRBV18 with TRBJ1-2, with D perhaps TRBD1 (5 bases). This CDR3 has 16 residues. Deletions cut 3 bases from V and 8 bases from J, with 22 bases between. Germline-derived CDR1 and CDR2 are KGHSH and LQKENI. The DNA for the CDR3 is TGTGCCAGCTCACCTCAATCAAAGGGGAGGGGCGAAGGCTACACCTTC. This encodes CASSPQSKGRGEGYTF.

The CDR3 region has the DNA TGCGCCAGCAGCTTAGGGACAGGGTTTTCCTACGAGCAGTACTTC. It codes for CASSLGTGFSYEQYF. J is TRBJ2-7 and V is TRBV5-1; 9 nucleotides align to TRBD1. Unmatched junction bases numbered 4, after V lost 2 bases and J lost 1 base. The CDR3 contains 15 residues. Germline CDR1 and CDR2: SGHRS and YFSETQ.

This chain uses TRBV30 with TRBJ2-2, with D perhaps matching TRBD1 or TRBD2 (5 bases each). V lost 8 bases and J 3 bases, leaving 19 bases between the germline ends. This CDR3 comprises 15 residues. Germline assignment: CDR1 GTSNPN and CDR2 SVGIG (reference sequence). The CDR3 sequence is CAGTQTKRDTGELFF. CDR3 coding DNA: TGTGCCGGGACCCAAACCAAACGGGACACCGGGGAGCTGTTTTTT.

The chain has TRBV6-5 and TRBJ1-1; no firm D call. CDR3 length equals 13 residues. Per the germline V gene, CDR1 is MNHEY and CDR2 is SVGAGI. V was cut by 5 bases and J by 0 bases, with 7 bases left in between. CDR3 in amino acids: CASSSKMNTEAFF. CDR3 nucleotides: TGTGCCAGCAGTAGCAAGATGAACACTGAAGCTTTCTTT.

The chain uses TRBV10-3 and TRBJ1-5; tentatively, D is TRBD1 (5 bases). V dropped 3 bases and J dropped 4 bases, with 16 bases sitting between them. The length of the CDR3 is 16 residues. Germline CDR1 ENHRY, CDR2 SYGVKD. CDR3 nucleotides: TGTGCCATCAGTGAAAATTGGGGGACTAATAATCAGCCCCAGCATTTT. This codes for CAISENWGTNNQPQHF.

The rearrangement joins TRBV6-5 to TRBJ2-7; TRBD1 is a possible D gene (5 bases). There are 14 residues in the CDR3. CDR1 is MNHEY and CDR2 is SVGAGI in the germline V gene. The germline V and J ends were trimmed by 0 bases and 2 bases, with 8 bases remaining between them. The DNA of the CDR3 is TGTGCCAGCAGTTACTCCAAGGGGCCCTACGAGCAGTACTTC. This gives the protein CASSYSKGPYEQYF.

The rearrangement links TRBV27 to TRBJ1-1; no clear D. The germline V and J ends were trimmed by 0 bases and 1 base, with 9 bases remaining between them. CDR1 and CDR2 (germline): MNHEY, SMNVEV (reference sequence). The CDR3 covers 15 residues. The CDR3 DNA reads as TGTGCCAGCAGTTTATCCGTGGAGGGGAACACTGAAGCTTTCTTT. This sequence encodes CASSLSVEGNTEAFF.

The genes are TRBV5-5 and TRBJ1-1; maybe TRBD1 (5 bases). The CDR3 sequence is 15 residues long. V lost 3 bases and J lost 3, with 15 bases in between. Germline CDR1 SGHKS, CDR2 YYEKEE (reference sequence). CDR3 DNA sequence: TGTGCCAGCAGCTCTGTGGGGGGGGTATACACTGAAGCTTTCTTT. Translating it yields CASSSVGGVYTEAFF.

V is TRBV15 and J is TRBJ1-1, with TRBD1 matching over 7 bases. With 5 bases clipped from V and 9 bases from J, the junction kept 18 bases outside the gene matches. The CDR3 covers 16 residues. CDR1 is LNHNV and CDR2 is YYDKDF in the germline V gene (reference sequence). The CDR3 DNA reads TGTGCCACCAGCCCCGGGGGAGAGGGGGCAGGGATACAAGCTTTCTTT. Translation: CATSPGGEGAGIQAFF.

This chain uses TRBV7-6 with TRBJ2-3, with 11 bases lining up with TRBD1. V trimming: 3 bases; J trimming: 6 bases; junction bases outside the gene matches: 5. The CDR3 spans 15 residues. Germline V gene sequence: CDR1 SGHVS, CDR2 FNYEAQ. The CDR3 region is CASSFGQGAVDTQYF. The CDR3 DNA reads as TGTGCCAGCAGCTTTGGACAGGGGGCAGTCGATACGCAGTATTTT.

This clone registers medium-sized (0.01 to 0.1%) by frequency. The chain links TRBV2 to TRBJ1-4; D is possibly TRBD1 (5 bases). The CDR3 loop spans 14 amino acids. The V end lost 2 bases, the J end lost 8 bases, and 12 bases lay between the germline ends. The V gene's germline CDR1 is SNHLY and CDR2 FYNNEI. DNA of the CDR3: TGTGCCAGCAGTGAAAGGGACTTCCGGGAAAAACTGTTTTTT. Translation: CASSERDFREKLFF.

The V call is TRBV11-2, the J call TRBJ1-2, with D tentatively TRBD1 (5 bases). The CDR3 length is 15 residues. Trimming removed 1 base from V and 0 bases from J, with 9 bases in between. Germline CDR1 and CDR2: SGHAT and FQNNGV. DNA of the CDR3: TGTGCCAGCAGCTTAGGGGCAGGGACTAACTATGGCTACACCTTC. It yields the protein CASSLGAGTNYGYTF.

CDR3 DNA sequence: TGCAGCGTTGAAACGTGGGGCAGCTACGAGCAGTACTTC. Protein: CSVETWGSYEQYF. The rearrangement uses TRBV29-1 and TRBJ2-7, with D possibly TRBD1 on 5 matching bases. Germline assignment: CDR1 SQVTM and CDR2 ANQGSEA. Trimming cost V 2 bases and J 3 bases, with 11 bases left between them. This CDR3 region has 13 residues.

The rearrangement joins TRBV19 to TRBJ2-1; 7 nucleotides align to TRBD2. Germline V lookup: CDR1 LNHDA, CDR2 SQIVND (reference sequence). Losses at the gene ends were 5 bases for V and 7 bases for J; bases not matched to a gene: 2. CDR3 length equals 12 residues. CDR3 residues: CASSPGLNEQFF. The CDR3 DNA follows: TGTGCCAGTAGTCCGGGACTAAATGAGCAGTTCTTC.

The chain employs TRBV6-1 and TRBJ1-1; TRBD1 is a possible D gene (5 bases). The V gene's germline CDR1 is MNHNS and CDR2 SASEGT. The V end was cut by 4 bases, the J end by 6 bases, with 12 bases between. This CDR3 spans 13 amino acids. The CDR3: CASSAWGSPEAFF. DNA for the CDR3: TGTGCCAGCAGTGCTTGGGGCTCCCCTGAAGCTTTCTTT.

The rearrangement uses TRBV19 and TRBJ1-2; 9 bases align to TRBD1. Germline-derived CDR1 and CDR2 are LNHDA and SQIVND (reference sequence). The CDR3 consists of 14 residues. After removal of 4 bases from V and 8 bases from J, the junction contained 8 bases not matched to a gene. CDR3 sequence (DNA): TGTGCCAGTAGTACATCCGGGACAGGGACGGGCTACACCTTC. Translating gives CASSTSGTGTGYTF. The entire variable domain, with the rest obtained from reference TRBV19 and TRBJ1-2, is as follows: DGGITQSPKYLFRKEGQNVTLSCEQNLNHDAMYWYRQDPGQGLRLIYYSQIVNDFQKGDIAEGYSVSREKKESFPLTVTSAQKNPTAFYLCASSTSGTGTGYTFGSGTRLTVV.

The V call is TRBV5-1, the J call TRBJ1-5; weak D call: TRBD1 (5 bases). The V end lost 2 bases, the J end lost 6 bases, and 15 bases lay between the germline ends. CDR3 length: 15 amino acids. From germline, CDR1 is SGHRS and CDR2 YFSETQ. This CDR3 is CASSLAPLQGQPQHF. The CDR3 nucleotides read TGCGCCAGCAGCTTAGCGCCCCTGCAGGGTCAGCCCCAGCATTTT.

The chain couples TRBV28 to TRBJ1-2; unclear D gene. The germline V and J ends were trimmed by 5 bases and 4 bases, with 8 bases remaining between them. CDR3 length: 12 residues. The germline V gene has CDR1 MDHEN and CDR2 SYDVKM. CDR3 loop: CASSLNSYGYTF. The CDR3 nucleotides read TGTGCCAGCAGTCTCAACAGCTATGGCTACACCTTC.

The genes are TRBV28 and TRBJ1-6, with D perhaps TRBD1 (6 bases). The V and J ends lost 2 bases and 7 bases respectively, with 6 bases between them. CDR3 length: 13 amino acids. The germline CDR1 and CDR2 sequences are MDHEN and SYDVKM. CDR3 nucleotide sequence: TGTGCCAGCAGTTTAGGGGGCAATTCACCCCTCCACTTT. As protein: CASSLGGNSPLHF.

The chain has TRBV20-1 and TRBJ2-5; D ambiguous. With 2 bases removed from V and 5 bases from J, the gap between germline ends came to 6 bases. Germline CDR1 is DFQATT and CDR2 is SNEGSKA (reference sequence). This CDR3 has 11 amino acids. The CDR3 nucleotides are TGCAGTGCTAGAATTGCGGAGACCCAGTACTTC. Amino acids: CSARIAETQYF.

The gene calls are TRBV28 and TRBJ1-5; the D is unclear. Germline V lookup: CDR1 MDHEN, CDR2 SYDVKM. V lost 7 bases and J 5 bases, leaving 12 bases between the germline ends. The CDR3 contains 13 residues. The CDR3 DNA follows: TGTGCCAGCACCCCTGGGCGTTATCAGCCCCAGCATTTT. This translates into CASTPGRYQPQHF.

DNA for the CDR3: TGTGCCAGCAGCCCAAGCCCCCGTCAGACCCAGTACTTC. Protein product: CASSPSPRQTQYF. The chain has TRBV7-6 and TRBJ2-5; D unresolved. Trimming removed 5 bases from V and 6 bases from J, with 13 bases in between. The CDR3 length is 13 residues. Germline V gene lookup returns CDR1 SGHVS and CDR2 FNYEAQ.

The chain uses TRBV19 and TRBJ2-7; 8 bases map to TRBD2. CDR3 length: 15 residues. V gave up 6 bases and J gave up 0 bases; unmatched junction bases: 7. Germline assignment: CDR1 LNHDA and CDR2 SQIVND (reference sequence). CDR3 sequence reads: CASRRGSGGSYEQYF. In DNA form, the CDR3 reads TGTGCCAGTAGACGCGGCAGCGGGGGCTCCTACGAGCAGTACTTC.